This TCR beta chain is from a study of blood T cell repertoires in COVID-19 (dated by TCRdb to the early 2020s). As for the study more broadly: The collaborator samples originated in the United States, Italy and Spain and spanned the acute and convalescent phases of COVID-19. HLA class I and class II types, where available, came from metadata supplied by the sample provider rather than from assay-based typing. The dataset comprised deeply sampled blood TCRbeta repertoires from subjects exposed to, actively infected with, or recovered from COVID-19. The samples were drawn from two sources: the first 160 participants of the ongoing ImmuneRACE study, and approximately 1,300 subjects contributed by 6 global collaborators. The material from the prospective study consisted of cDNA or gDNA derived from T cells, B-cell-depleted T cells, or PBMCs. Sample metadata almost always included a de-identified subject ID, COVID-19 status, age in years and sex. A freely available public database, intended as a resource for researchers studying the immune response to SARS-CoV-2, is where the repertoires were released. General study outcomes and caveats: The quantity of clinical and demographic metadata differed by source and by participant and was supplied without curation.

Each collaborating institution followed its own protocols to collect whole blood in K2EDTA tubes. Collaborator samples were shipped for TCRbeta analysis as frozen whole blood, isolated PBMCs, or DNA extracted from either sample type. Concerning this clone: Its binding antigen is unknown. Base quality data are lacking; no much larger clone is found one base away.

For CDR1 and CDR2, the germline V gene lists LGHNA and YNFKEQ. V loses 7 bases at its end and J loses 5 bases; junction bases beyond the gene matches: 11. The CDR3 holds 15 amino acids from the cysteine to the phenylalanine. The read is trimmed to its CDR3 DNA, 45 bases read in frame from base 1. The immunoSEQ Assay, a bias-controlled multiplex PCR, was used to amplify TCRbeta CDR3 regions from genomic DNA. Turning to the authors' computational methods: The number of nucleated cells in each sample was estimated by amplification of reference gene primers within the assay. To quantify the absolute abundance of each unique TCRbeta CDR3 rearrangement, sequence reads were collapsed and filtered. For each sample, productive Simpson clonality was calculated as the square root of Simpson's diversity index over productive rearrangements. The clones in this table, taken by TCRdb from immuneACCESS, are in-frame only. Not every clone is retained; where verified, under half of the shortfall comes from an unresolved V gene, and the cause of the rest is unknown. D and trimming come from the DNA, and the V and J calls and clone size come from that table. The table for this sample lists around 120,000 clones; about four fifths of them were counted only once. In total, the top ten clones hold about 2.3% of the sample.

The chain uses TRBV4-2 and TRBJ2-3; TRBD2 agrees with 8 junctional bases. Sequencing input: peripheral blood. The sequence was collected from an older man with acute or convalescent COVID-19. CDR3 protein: CASNSGGAGGDTQYF. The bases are TGTGCCAGCAATTCGGGGGGGGCCGGAGGAGATACGCAGTATTTT.